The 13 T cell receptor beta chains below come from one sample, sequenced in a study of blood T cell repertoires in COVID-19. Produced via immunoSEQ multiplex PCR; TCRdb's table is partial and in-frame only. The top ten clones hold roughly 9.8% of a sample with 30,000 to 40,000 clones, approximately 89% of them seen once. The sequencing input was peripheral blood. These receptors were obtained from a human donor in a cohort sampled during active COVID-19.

CDR3 protein: CASSPEVSGYTF. The CDR3 DNA reads TGTGCCAGCAGCCCAGAAGTCTCCGGCTACACCTTC. The chain joins TRBV11-2 to TRBJ1-2; D is ambiguous. In germline, CDR1 is SGHAT, CDR2 FQNNGV. The ends were cut back, 5 bases at V and 8 bases at J, with 12 bases in the middle. The CDR3 length is 12 residues.

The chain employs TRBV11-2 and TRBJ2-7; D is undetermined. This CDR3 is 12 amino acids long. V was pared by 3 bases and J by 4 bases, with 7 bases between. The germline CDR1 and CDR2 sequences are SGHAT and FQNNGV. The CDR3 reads CASSFGEYEQYF. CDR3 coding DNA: TGTGCCAGCAGCTTCGGAGAATACGAGCAGTACTTC.

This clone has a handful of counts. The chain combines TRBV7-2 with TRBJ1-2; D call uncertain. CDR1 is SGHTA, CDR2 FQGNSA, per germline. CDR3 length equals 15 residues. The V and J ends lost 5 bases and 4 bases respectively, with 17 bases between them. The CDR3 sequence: CASSNAGPLSYGYTF. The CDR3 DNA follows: TGTGCCAGCAGCAACGCGGGCCCCCTATCCTATGGCTACACCTTC.

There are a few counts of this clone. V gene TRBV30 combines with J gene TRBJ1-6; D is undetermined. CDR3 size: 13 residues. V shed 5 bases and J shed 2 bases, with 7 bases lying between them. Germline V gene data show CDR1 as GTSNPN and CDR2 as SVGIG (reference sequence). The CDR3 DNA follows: TGTGCCTGGGGCCCCACCTATAATTCACCCCTCCACTTT. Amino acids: CAWGPTYNSPLHF. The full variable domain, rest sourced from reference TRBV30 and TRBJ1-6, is SQTIHQWPATLVQPVGSPLSLECTVEGTSNPNLYWYRQAAGRGLQLLFYSVGIGQISSEVPQNLSASRPQDRQFILSSKKLLLSDSGFYLCAWGPTYNSPLHFGNGTRLTVT.

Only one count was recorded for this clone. CDR3 amino acids: CASSYPPTGEAGYTF. The CDR3 region has the DNA TGTGCCAGCAGCTACCCCCCGACAGGGGAGGCTGGCTACACCTTC. The rearrangement links TRBV21-1 to TRBJ1-2; no DNA check was done on the table's D call, TRBD1. TRBV21-1 represents a pseudogene. This CDR3 is built from 15 residues.

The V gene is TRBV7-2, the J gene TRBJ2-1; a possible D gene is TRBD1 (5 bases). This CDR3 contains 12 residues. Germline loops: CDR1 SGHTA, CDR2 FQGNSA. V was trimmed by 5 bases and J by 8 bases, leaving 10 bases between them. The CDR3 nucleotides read TGTGCCAGCAGCGCGTCAGGGTATGAGCAGTTCTTC. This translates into CASSASGYEQFF.

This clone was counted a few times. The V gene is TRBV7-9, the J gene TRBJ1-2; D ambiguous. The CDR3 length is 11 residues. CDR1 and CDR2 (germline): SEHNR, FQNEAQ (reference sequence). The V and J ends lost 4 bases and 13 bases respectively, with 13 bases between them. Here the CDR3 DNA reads TGTGCCAGCAGCTCAGGAACAAACTCCACCTTC. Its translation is CASSSGTNSTF.

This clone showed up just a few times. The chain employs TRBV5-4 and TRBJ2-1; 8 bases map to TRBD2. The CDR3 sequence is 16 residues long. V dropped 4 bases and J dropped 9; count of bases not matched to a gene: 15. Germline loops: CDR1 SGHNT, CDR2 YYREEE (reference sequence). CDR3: CASSRGGSGLLREQFF. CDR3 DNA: TGTGCCAGCAGCCGGGGGGGTAGCGGGCTCCTCCGTGAGCAGTTCTTC.

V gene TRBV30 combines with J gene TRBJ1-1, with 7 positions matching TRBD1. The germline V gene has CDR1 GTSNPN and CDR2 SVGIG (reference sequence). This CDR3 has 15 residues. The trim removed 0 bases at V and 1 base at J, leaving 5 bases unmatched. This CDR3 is CAWSVSTGRNTEAFF. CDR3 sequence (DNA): TGTGCCTGGAGTGTATCGACAGGGAGGAACACTGAAGCTTTCTTT.

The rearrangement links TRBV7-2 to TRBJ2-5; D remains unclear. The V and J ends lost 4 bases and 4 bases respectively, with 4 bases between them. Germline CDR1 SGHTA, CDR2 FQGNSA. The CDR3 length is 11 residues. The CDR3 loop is CASSSRETQYF. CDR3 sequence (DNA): TGTGCCAGCAGCTCCAGAGAGACCCAGTACTTC.

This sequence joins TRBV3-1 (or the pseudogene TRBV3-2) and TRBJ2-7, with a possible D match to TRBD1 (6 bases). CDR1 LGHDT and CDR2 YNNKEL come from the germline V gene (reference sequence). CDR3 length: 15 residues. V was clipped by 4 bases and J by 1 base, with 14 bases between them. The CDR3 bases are TGTGCCAGCAGCCCTACTCTGCAGGGGTCCTACGAGCAGTACTTC. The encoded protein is CASSPTLQGSYEQYF.

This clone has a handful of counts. CDR3 DNA: TGTGCCAGCAGTTACGGACAGGGGAACACTGAAGCTTTCTTT. Translating gives CASSYGQGNTEAFF. The chain is built from TRBV6-5 and TRBJ1-1, with TRBD1 matching over 8 bases. The germline V gene encodes CDR1 MNHEY and CDR2 SVGAGI. There are 14 residues in the CDR3. J was trimmed by 1 base and V by 2 bases; bases with no gene match: 0.

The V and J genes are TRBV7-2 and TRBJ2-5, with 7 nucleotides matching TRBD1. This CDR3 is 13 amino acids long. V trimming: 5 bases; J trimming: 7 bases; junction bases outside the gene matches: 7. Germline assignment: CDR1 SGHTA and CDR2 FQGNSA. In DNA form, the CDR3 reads TGTGCCAGCAGCCGGACAGGAGTTGGGACCCAGTACTTC. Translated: CASSRTGVGTQYF.